Given below is one T cell receptor beta chain in context. No cognate antigen has been identified for it. No base-level quality is on record; no much larger clone is a single base apart. The sample is drawn from a study of blood T cell repertoires in COVID-19 (TCRdb year 2020). Some background on the complete study: Samples covering the acute and convalescent phases of COVID-19 were provided by collaborators in the United States, Italy and Spain. Sample metadata almost always included a de-identified subject ID, COVID-19 status, age in years and sex. Subjects who had been exposed to COVID-19, were actively infected with it, or had recovered from it provided the deeply sampled blood TCRbeta repertoires that made up the dataset. The samples were drawn from the first 160 participants of the ongoing ImmuneRACE study and from over a thousand subjects provided by 6 global collaborators. The repertoires were released in a freely available public database meant as a resource for research on the immune response to SARS-CoV-2. Where HLA class I and class II types were available, the types were taken from metadata supplied by the sample provider, not from assay-based typing. The prospective study material was composed of cDNA or gDNA derived from T cells, B-cell-depleted T cells, or PBMCs. Broad study findings and their caveats: The amount of clinical and demographic metadata varied by source and participant and was provided uncurated.

CDR1 is given as SGHAT and CDR2 as FQNNGV, both from the germline V gene. Relative to germline, V is missing 0 bases and J is missing 1 base, with 11 bases of the junction outside any gene match. The CDR3 sequence holds 18 residues, the cysteine and phenylalanine included. Only CDR3 DNA remains: 54 bases, in frame from the first base. Each collaborating institution followed its own protocols to collect whole blood in K2EDTA tubes. For TCRbeta analysis, collaborator samples were shipped as frozen whole blood, as isolated PBMCs, or as DNA extracted from either sample type. The immunoSEQ Assay, a bias-controlled multiplex PCR, was used to amplify TCRbeta CDR3 regions from genomic DNA. Regarding the original processing steps: Within the assay, amplification of reference gene primers was used to estimate how many nucleated cells each sample contained. Sequence reads were collapsed and filtered to measure the absolute abundance of every unique TCRbeta CDR3 rearrangement. Productive Simpson clonality was computed per sample as the square root of Simpson's diversity index over productive rearrangements. TCRdb provides this immuneACCESS table in a form limited to in-frame rearrangements. Some clones are lacking; in checked studies, under half of them reflect an unresolved V gene, and why the rest are absent is not known. The V and J calls and clone size come from that table; D and trimming were worked out from the DNA. A total of 39,000 or so clones appear in this sample, around four fifths of them only once. The ten largest clonotypes hold less than 55% of the sample.

Recombination joined TRBV11-2 with TRBJ2-7, and TRBD2 matches 8 of the central bases. Sequencing input: peripheral blood. The source of this sequence is a woman over 75 with active or convalescent COVID-19. The CDR3 protein sequence reads: CASSLEEFSGRFSYEQYF. The nucleotide sequence is TGTGCCAGCAGCTTAGAAGAGTTCAGCGGGAGATTTTCCTACGAGCAGTACTTC.